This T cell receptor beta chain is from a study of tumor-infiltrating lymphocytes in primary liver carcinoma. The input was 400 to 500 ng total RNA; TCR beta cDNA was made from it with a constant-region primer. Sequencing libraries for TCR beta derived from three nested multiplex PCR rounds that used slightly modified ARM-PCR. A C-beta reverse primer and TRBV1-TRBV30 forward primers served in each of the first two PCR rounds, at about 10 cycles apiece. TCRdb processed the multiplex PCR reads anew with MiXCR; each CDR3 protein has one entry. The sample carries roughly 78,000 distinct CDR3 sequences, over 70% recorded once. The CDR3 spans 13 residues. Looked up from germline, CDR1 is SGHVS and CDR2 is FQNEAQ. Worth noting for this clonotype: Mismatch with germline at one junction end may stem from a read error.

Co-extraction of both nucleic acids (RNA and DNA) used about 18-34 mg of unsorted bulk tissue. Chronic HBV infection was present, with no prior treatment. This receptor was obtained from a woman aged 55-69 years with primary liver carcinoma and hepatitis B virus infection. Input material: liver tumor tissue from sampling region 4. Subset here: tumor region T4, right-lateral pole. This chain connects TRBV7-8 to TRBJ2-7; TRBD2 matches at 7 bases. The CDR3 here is CACSFTSACEQYF. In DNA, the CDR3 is TGTGCCTGCAGCTTTACTAGCGCCTGCGAGCAGTACTTC.